Listed here are 20 T cell receptor beta chains from one sample, sequenced in a study of CD4 and CD8 cells across lung adenocarcinoma regions. TCRdb re-derived calls from the PCR reads in MiXCR, one entry per CDR3 protein. This table has tens of thousands of distinct CDR3 sequences, roughly half appearing once. Sequencing was performed on CD8+ T cells from the center of a lung tumor. These receptors came from a male donor with lung adenocarcinoma. The CD4 and CD8 labels of this study may be unreliable.

This clonotype was counted between two and nine times. The genes are TRBV7-6 and TRBJ2-5; no clear D. V was trimmed by 1 base and J by 3 bases, leaving 6 bases between them. Germline assignment: CDR1 SGHVS and CDR2 FNYEAQ. The CDR3 totals 13 residues. The chain's CDR3 is CASSLGVEETQYF. In nucleotides, the CDR3 is TGTGCCAGCAGCTTAGGGGTGGAAGAGACCCAGTACTTC.

This clonotype was found a few times. This chain uses TRBV27 with TRBJ1-2, with D possibly matching TRBD1 (5 bases). CDR1 is MNHEY and CDR2 is SMNVEV in the germline V gene (reference sequence). This CDR3 has 14 residues. V was cut by 3 bases and J by 1 base, with 9 bases left in between. The CDR3 nucleotides are TGTGCCAGCAGTTTGGCAGGGAGTAACTATGGCTACACCTTC. Protein sequence: CASSLAGSNYGYTF.

The chain couples TRBV6-2 or TRBV6-3 to TRBJ2-2; TRBD1 or TRBD2 may be the D gene (6 bases each). The V and J ends lost 5 bases and 5 bases respectively, with 15 bases between them. The CDR3 contains 15 residues. Germline values: CDR1 MNHEY, CDR2 SVGEGT. CDR3 sequence: CASSPRGLGTGELFF. The CDR3 DNA reads TGTGCCAGCAGTCCCCGGGGGCTAGGGACCGGGGAGCTGTTTTTT.

Ten or more counts support this clonotype. This chain links TRBV10-2 with TRBJ2-1; TRBD2 matches at 9 bases. V shed 4 bases, J shed 6 bases, and the junction held 10 bases outside the gene matches. This CDR3 is 16 amino acids long. Germline V gene sequence: CDR1 WSHSY, CDR2 SAAADI. CDR3 loop: CASSGPRLAGRNEQFF. CDR3 nucleotides: TGCGCCAGCAGTGGACCCCGGCTAGCGGGACGCAATGAGCAGTTCTTC.

The sample holds many counts of this clonotype. The chain couples TRBV7-3 to TRBJ2-3; 9 nucleotides agree with TRBD1. Germline values: CDR1 SGHTA, CDR2 FQGTGA. The CDR3 consists of 16 residues. After removal of 5 bases from V and 6 bases from J, the junction contained 12 bases not matched to a gene. Written as DNA, the CDR3 is TGTGCCAGCAGCGTTACCGGGACAGGGATCGGGGATACGCAGTATTTT. Translated, it gives CASSVTGTGIGDTQYF.

The rearrangement uses TRBV10-2 and TRBJ2-5, with D uncertain. CDR3 length: 17 residues. Between the trimmed V and J ends, which lost 0 bases and 2 bases, there was a span of 16 bases. Looked up from germline, CDR1 is WSHSY and CDR2 is SAAADI. CDR3 loop: CASSESGAGTRQETQYF. DNA for the CDR3: TGCGCCAGCAGTGAGTCCGGTGCTGGTACTCGACAAGAGACCCAGTACTTC.

The CDR3 reads CASSFRASGSTGELFF. CDR3 DNA: TGCGCCAGCAGCTTCAGGGCTAGCGGGAGCACCGGGGAGCTGTTTTTT. This sequence joins TRBV5-1 and TRBJ2-2; 10 bases map to TRBD2. CDR1 SGHRS and CDR2 YFSETQ come from the germline V gene. The CDR3 loop spans 16 amino acids. After removal of 2 bases from V and 4 bases from J, the junction contained 5 bases not matched to a gene.

CDR3 sequence: CARGKGGLAEETQYF. The CDR3, as DNA: TGTGCCAGGGGCAAAGGGGGACTAGCCGAAGAGACCCAGTACTTC. This chain joins TRBV6-1 and TRBJ2-3; 9 bases align to TRBD2. The J call may be wrong; the DNA end is better matched by TRBJ2-5. Germline V gene sequence: CDR1 MNHNS, CDR2 SASEGT. This CDR3 region has 15 residues.

Comment on this clonotype: The junction shows a germline mismatch at one end, possibly a read error. The rearrangement joins TRBV6-1 to TRBJ2-2; perhaps D is TRBD1 or TRBD2 (5 bases each). The CDR3 is 15 amino acids. Per the germline V gene, CDR1 is MNHNS and CDR2 is SASEGT. The CDR3 reads CARSLQPVGTDALFF. The CDR3 DNA reads as TGTGCCCGCAGCCTCCAGCCTGTGGGGACCGATGCGCTGTTTTTT.

The rearrangement links TRBV20-1 to TRBJ2-1; D possibly uses TRBD1 or TRBD2 (5 bases each). The CDR3 covers 13 residues. V was trimmed by 2 bases and J by 3 bases, leaving 8 bases between them. Per the germline V gene, CDR1 is DFQATT and CDR2 is SNEGSKA (reference sequence). In nucleotides, the CDR3 is TGCAGTGCTAGAAGGGGAGTCTACAATGAGCAGTTCTTC. Its protein is CSARRGVYNEQFF.

The V gene is TRBV24-1, the J gene TRBJ2-1; D gene unclear. Germline CDR1 reads KGHDR; CDR2 reads SFDVKD. V lost 4 bases to trimming and J lost 3 bases, with 15 bases between them. This CDR3 has 16 residues. The CDR3 loop reads CATSEGRPLGYNEQFF. As DNA, the CDR3 is TGTGCCACCAGTGAGGGCAGACCACTCGGCTACAATGAGCAGTTCTTC.

Points on this clonotype: Since no conserved phenylalanine or tryptophan closes the CDR3, a read error is the likely cause. It is unclear where the CDR3 begins or ends on the DNA, so no DNA is shown, and the CDR3 is as TCRdb lists it. The chain links TRBV10-2 to TRBJ2-3; the listed D gene, TRBD1, was not tested against the DNA. Germline V gene data show CDR1 as WSHSY and CDR2 as SAAADI. 14 amino acids form the CDR3, both terminal residues included. The CDR3 sequence: CAGSGGGDKDTQYL.

The CDR3 sequence is CASSYSRREYGYTF. The CDR3 DNA sequence: TGTGCCAGCAGTTACTCTCGCAGGGAGTATGGCTACACCTTC. J is TRBJ1-2 and V is TRBV6-5; D is possibly TRBD1 (5 bases). Trimming took off 0 bases at V and 5 bases at J, with 10 bases between the two ends. CDR3 length equals 14 residues. The V gene's germline CDR1 is MNHEY and CDR2 SVGAGI.

This chain joins TRBV4-1 and TRBJ2-5, with unresolved D. The length of the CDR3 is 14 residues. Germline CDR1 is MGHRA and CDR2 is YSYEKL. V lost 0 bases, J lost 11 bases, and 16 bases lay in between. As DNA, the CDR3 is TGCGCCAGCAGCCAAGACCCCACGAATGAGGAGCAGTACTTC. Protein sequence: CASSQDPTNEEQYF.

This clonotype showed up just a few times. The rearrangement joins TRBV10-1 to TRBJ2-3, with D uncertain. The CDR3 sequence is 12 residues long. CDR1 is WNHNN, CDR2 SYGVQD, per germline (reference sequence). V lost 10 bases to trimming and J lost 5 bases, with 13 bases between them. The CDR3 nucleotides read TGCGCCACCTCTGGATCTTTAGATACGCAGTATTTT. The encoded protein is CATSGSLDTQYF.

In its sample, this clonotype ranks as medium-sized (0.01 to 0.1%). The V and J genes are TRBV6-1 and TRBJ2-5, with D possibly matching TRBD1 (6 bases). V shed 8 bases and J shed 9 bases, with 22 bases lying between them. This CDR3 contains 14 residues. In germline, CDR1 is MNHNS, CDR2 SASEGT. In DNA, the CDR3 is TGTGCCAGCTCCTCCGAGACAGGCGTGGGGTCCCAGTACTTC. Protein sequence: CASSSETGVGSQYF.

This clonotype counts as medium-sized. J is TRBJ2-3 and V is TRBV6-5, with unresolved D. Germline V gene data show CDR1 as MNHEY and CDR2 as SVGAGI. Deletions cut 7 bases from V and 1 base from J, with 9 bases between. The CDR3 spans 13 residues. CDR3 sequence reads: CASKARGTDTQYF. CDR3 nucleotide sequence: TGTGCCAGCAAGGCAAGGGGCACAGATACGCAGTATTTT.

The sample holds a few counts of this clonotype. Compared with germline, one end of the junction differs, possibly owing to a read error. This chain links TRBV7-7 with TRBJ2-3; possibly TRBD1 or TRBD2 for D (5 bases each). The CDR3 extends over 14 amino acids. Germline CDR1 reads SSHAT; CDR2 reads FNYEAQ (reference sequence). CDR3 protein: CASSLLGTTDTQYF. The CDR3 region has the DNA TGTGCTAGCAGCTTGTTGGGGACCACAGATACGCAGTATTTT.

This clonotype was seen a handful of times. The chain recombines TRBV27 with TRBJ2-5; 7 nucleotides align to TRBD2. This CDR3 has 14 residues. The germline gives CDR1 MNHEY, CDR2 SMNVEV (reference sequence). The CDR3 reads CAGSGARDQETQYF. As DNA, the CDR3 is TGTGCGGGCAGCGGGGCCCGTGACCAAGAGACCCAGTACTTC.

This clonotype occurred once. At one end the junction does not follow the germline gene, possibly because of a read error. The genes are TRBV6-1 and TRBJ2-4; unclear D gene. The germline V gene encodes CDR1 MNHNS and CDR2 SASEGT. The CDR3 loop spans 13 amino acids. Written as DNA, the CDR3 is TGTGCCAGGGGGTTGTGGAACAAAGACATGCAGTACTTC. Protein product: CARGLWNKDMQYF.